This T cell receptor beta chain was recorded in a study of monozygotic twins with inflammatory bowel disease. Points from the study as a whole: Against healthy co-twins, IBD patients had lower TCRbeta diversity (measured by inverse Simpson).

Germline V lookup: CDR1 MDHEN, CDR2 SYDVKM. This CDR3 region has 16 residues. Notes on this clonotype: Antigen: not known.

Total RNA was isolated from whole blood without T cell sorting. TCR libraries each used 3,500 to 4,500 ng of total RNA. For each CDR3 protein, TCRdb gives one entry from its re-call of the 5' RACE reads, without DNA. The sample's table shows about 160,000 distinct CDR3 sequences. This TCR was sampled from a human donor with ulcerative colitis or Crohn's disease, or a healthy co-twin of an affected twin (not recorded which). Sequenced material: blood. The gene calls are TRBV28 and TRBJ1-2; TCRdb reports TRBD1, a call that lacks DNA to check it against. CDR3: CASRHPETRRAYGYTF.